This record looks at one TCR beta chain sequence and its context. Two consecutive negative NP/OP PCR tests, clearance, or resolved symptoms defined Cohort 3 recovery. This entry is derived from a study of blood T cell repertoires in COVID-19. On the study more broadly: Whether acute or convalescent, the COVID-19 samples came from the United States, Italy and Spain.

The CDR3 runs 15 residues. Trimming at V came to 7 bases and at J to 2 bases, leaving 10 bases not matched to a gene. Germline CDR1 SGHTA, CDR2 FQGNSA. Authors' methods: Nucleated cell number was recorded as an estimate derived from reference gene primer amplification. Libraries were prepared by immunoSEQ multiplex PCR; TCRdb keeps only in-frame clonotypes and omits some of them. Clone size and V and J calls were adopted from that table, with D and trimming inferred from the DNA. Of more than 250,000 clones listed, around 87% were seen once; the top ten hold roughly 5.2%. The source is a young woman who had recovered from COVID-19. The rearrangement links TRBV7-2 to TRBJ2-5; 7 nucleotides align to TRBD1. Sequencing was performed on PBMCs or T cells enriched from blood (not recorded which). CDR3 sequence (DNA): TGTGCCAGCACCCTCGGTGGGGACAGACAAGAGACCCAGTACTTC. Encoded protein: CASTLGGDRQETQYF.